This is a list of T cell receptor beta chains from one sample in a study of blood T cell repertoires in COVID-19. Sequenced by immunoSEQ multiplex PCR; TCRdb stores in-frame clones only, minus some. The table has some 250,000 clones, roughly four fifths seen once. The sample was PBMCs or T cells enriched from blood (not recorded which). Receptor source: a man in his forties or fifties who had recovered from COVID-19. Each CDR3 is given without its conserved first and last residue. A D gene is named only where the DNA matches it firmly. Size values are once, few and many counts, or a class for expanded clones, and some rows have none.

v_call: TRBV5-1; j_call: TRBJ2-5; d_call: TRBD2; clone_size: -; cdr3_aa: ASSAPSGGIETQY
v_call: TRBV11-3; j_call: TRBJ2-1; d_call: TRBD1; clone_size: few; cdr3_aa: ASSPRTGGSEQF
v_call: TRBV7-2; j_call: TRBJ2-7; d_call: -; clone_size: -; cdr3_aa: ASSTDTGAYEQY
v_call: TRBV29-1; j_call: TRBJ2-3; d_call: TRBD1; clone_size: few; cdr3_aa: SAATGGYTDTQY
v_call: TRBV24-1; j_call: TRBJ2-7; d_call: TRBD1; clone_size: few; cdr3_aa: ATSDLGTGSIDEQY
v_call: TRBV28; j_call: TRBJ2-7; d_call: TRBD1; clone_size: -; cdr3_aa: ASSLTSGQGV
v_call: TRBV7-9; j_call: TRBJ1-4; d_call: TRBD1; clone_size: -; cdr3_aa: ASSLAGTGDEKLF
v_call: TRBV5-6; j_call: TRBJ2-5; d_call: -; clone_size: -; cdr3_aa: ASSFDRLQETQY
v_call: TRBV5-6; j_call: TRBJ2-7; d_call: -; clone_size: -; cdr3_aa: ASSFRSGYLYEQY
v_call: TRBV28; j_call: TRBJ2-6; d_call: -; clone_size: -; cdr3_aa: ASTKTGSGANVLT
v_call: TRBV9; j_call: TRBJ2-1; d_call: TRBD2; clone_size: -; cdr3_aa: ASSARPGLVKHEQF
v_call: TRBV9; j_call: TRBJ2-7; d_call: TRBD2; clone_size: few; cdr3_aa: ASSVEGLAGEQY
v_call: TRBV7-3; j_call: TRBJ2-6; d_call: -; clone_size: -; cdr3_aa: ASSLAGANVLT
v_call: TRBV19; j_call: TRBJ1-1; d_call: TRBD1; clone_size: -; cdr3_aa: ASRKEDREWTEAF
v_call: TRBV3-1/TRBV3-2; j_call: TRBJ2-7; d_call: TRBD1; clone_size: -; cdr3_aa: ASTSTGGYEQY
v_call: TRBV10-2; j_call: TRBJ1-2; d_call: TRBD1; clone_size: -; cdr3_aa: ASSGTGGSYGYT
v_call: TRBV7-7; j_call: TRBJ2-2; d_call: -; clone_size: once; cdr3_aa: ASSSYKNTGELF
v_call: TRBV24-1; j_call: TRBJ2-1; d_call: -; clone_size: -; cdr3_aa: ATSDPSPENLYNEQF
v_call: TRBV13; j_call: TRBJ2-7; d_call: TRBD1; clone_size: -; cdr3_aa: ASSRPGQPRLY
v_call: TRBV6-2/TRBV6-3; j_call: TRBJ1-2; d_call: -; clone_size: -; cdr3_aa: ASSYAGSDYGYT
v_call: TRBV11-2; j_call: TRBJ1-6; d_call: -; clone_size: -; cdr3_aa: ASSSYSPLH
v_call: TRBV7-6; j_call: TRBJ2-1; d_call: -; clone_size: -; cdr3_aa: ASSMTISYNEQF
v_call: TRBV5-4; j_call: TRBJ1-2; d_call: -; clone_size: few; cdr3_aa: ASSFGRELYGYT
v_call: TRBV5-1; j_call: TRBJ2-1; d_call: TRBD2; clone_size: few; cdr3_aa: ASSLNLAGVLKEQF
v_call: TRBV19; j_call: TRBJ1-4; d_call: TRBD1; clone_size: few; cdr3_aa: ASRNGQGGEKLF
v_call: TRBV5-4; j_call: TRBJ1-3; d_call: -; clone_size: -; cdr3_aa: ASSYTGSGNTIY
v_call: TRBV7-2; j_call: TRBJ1-2; d_call: -; clone_size: -; cdr3_aa: ASSPRTAHVGYT
v_call: TRBV4-1; j_call: TRBJ1-2; d_call: TRBD1; clone_size: once; cdr3_aa: ASSRTQVQGASAGYT
v_call: TRBV24-1; j_call: TRBJ1-2; d_call: TRBD1; clone_size: -; cdr3_aa: ATSDETGTVPFGYT
v_call: TRBV2; j_call: TRBJ1-4; d_call: -; clone_size: -; cdr3_aa: ASTWESSNEKLF
v_call: TRBV3-1/TRBV3-2; j_call: TRBJ1-1; d_call: -; clone_size: -; cdr3_aa: ASSRSLGGMNTEAF
v_call: TRBV5-1; j_call: TRBJ1-1; d_call: -; clone_size: -; cdr3_aa: ASSFQELHTEAF
v_call: TRBV6-5; j_call: TRBJ1-6; d_call: -; clone_size: -; cdr3_aa: ASSYREGHNSPLH
v_call: TRBV28; j_call: TRBJ2-7; d_call: -; clone_size: few; cdr3_aa: ASDTPRAPEQY
v_call: TRBV6-5; j_call: TRBJ2-5; d_call: TRBD1; clone_size: -; cdr3_aa: ASSYLTGTDQETQY
v_call: TRBV7-9; j_call: TRBJ1-2; d_call: -; clone_size: few; cdr3_aa: ASSFGRVGGYT
v_call: TRBV28; j_call: TRBJ1-4; d_call: -; clone_size: -; cdr3_aa: ASRAGVIEKLF
v_call: TRBV7-9; j_call: TRBJ2-1; d_call: TRBD1; clone_size: -; cdr3_aa: ASSLAHWDRDDNEQF
v_call: TRBV18; j_call: TRBJ1-4; d_call: TRBD1; clone_size: -; cdr3_aa: ASSRTGGVNEKLF
v_call: TRBV18; j_call: TRBJ2-5; d_call: TRBD2; clone_size: once; cdr3_aa: ASSRGLAGGRSEETQY
v_call: TRBV28; j_call: TRBJ1-1; d_call: -; clone_size: -; cdr3_aa: ASSSRTNEAF
v_call: TRBV7-9; j_call: TRBJ2-1; d_call: TRBD1; clone_size: -; cdr3_aa: ASSRLGQINEQF
v_call: TRBV7-2; j_call: TRBJ1-1; d_call: -; clone_size: -; cdr3_aa: ASSPNPNTEAF
v_call: TRBV13; j_call: TRBJ1-1; d_call: -; clone_size: -; cdr3_aa: ASSLPQGRGGEAF
v_call: TRBV30; j_call: TRBJ1-3; d_call: TRBD1; clone_size: -; cdr3_aa: AWGTGGSGNTIY
v_call: TRBV9; j_call: TRBJ2-2; d_call: -; clone_size: few; cdr3_aa: ASSVEPSAGELF
v_call: TRBV11-2; j_call: TRBJ1-6; d_call: TRBD1; clone_size: -; cdr3_aa: ASSLGQGASPLH
v_call: TRBV6-5; j_call: TRBJ2-7; d_call: -; clone_size: -; cdr3_aa: ATSQGTPPYEQY
v_call: TRBV24-1; j_call: TRBJ1-5; d_call: TRBD1; clone_size: -; cdr3_aa: AIGTGEASNQPQH
v_call: TRBV6-1; j_call: TRBJ1-6; d_call: TRBD1; clone_size: -; cdr3_aa: ASSERQGAVSPLH
v_call: TRBV6-5; j_call: TRBJ2-5; d_call: -; clone_size: -; cdr3_aa: ASWRSGVETQY
v_call: TRBV5-4; j_call: TRBJ2-7; d_call: -; clone_size: -; cdr3_aa: ASSLGYRADYEQY
v_call: TRBV2; j_call: TRBJ2-7; d_call: -; clone_size: -; cdr3_aa: ASSYDRFYSYEQY